This T cell receptor beta chain was obtained from a study of blood T cell repertoires in COVID-19. Study in general: Specimens from acute and convalescent COVID-19 originated in the United States, Italy and Spain. T cells, B-cell-depleted T cells, or PBMCs supplied cDNA or gDNA.

CDR3 length equals 16 residues. The ends were cut back, 5 bases at V and 6 bases at J, with 20 bases in the middle. The germline V gene encodes CDR1 SGHAT and CDR2 FQNNGV. Per the original data handling: Using reference gene primer amplification, nucleated cell counts were estimated. The assay was immunoSEQ multiplex PCR, and TCRdb's table has in-frame clones only and misses some. Clone size and the V and J calls come from that table; the DNA yielded D and trimming. Among roughly 250,000 clones listed, 82% were seen once. V usage is TRBV11-2 and J usage is TRBJ2-1, with D perhaps matching TRBD2 (7 bases). Sequenced input: peripheral blood. This sequence was found in a woman aged 55 to 70 with active or convalescent COVID-19. Written as DNA, the CDR3 is TGTGCCAGCAGCCCCGGTTGGGGGGGGCCTCCCAATGAGCAGTTCTTC. Translated: CASSPGWGGPPNEQFF.